The clone carrying this T cell receptor (beta chain) was recorded a few times. The data are from a study of T cells of healthy individuals. In TCRdb, the 5' RACE reads were re-called with MiXCR into one record per CDR3 protein. The table records about 82,000 distinct CDR3 sequences, 4% to 5.5% of them present only once. The CDR3 is 17 amino acids. Trimming removed 2 bases from V and 3 bases from J, with 17 bases in between. Looked up from germline, CDR1 is LGHDT and CDR2 is YNNKEL (reference sequence). V usage is TRBV3-1 and J usage is TRBJ1-3; TRBD1 might be the D (6 bases). This receptor was taken from a female donor in good health. CDR3: CASSQLTGPADGNTIYF. For the CDR3, the DNA is TGTGCCAGCAGCCAATTGACAGGACCTGCTGATGGAAACACCATATATTTT.